The T cell receptor beta chain described here comes from a study of siplizumab effects on memory and regulatory T cells. Points on this clone: Its antigen remains unknown.

Assay: immunoSEQ multiplex PCR; the TCRdb copy retains only in-frame clones and omits some. The table lists 6,000 or so clones, roughly 38% of them singletons. Coculturing of the mixed lymphocyte reaction cells was performed at 37°C for over 5 days. Points from the study as a whole: Siplizumab produced a significant reduction in alloreactive sequences that were traceable to unstimulated CD4+ memory cells. Siplizumab gave mappable alloreactive CD4+ clones an average Treg-derived fraction of nearly 70%, against 26.9% in controls.

This CDR3 is built from 12 residues. Germline loops: CDR1 MGHRA, CDR2 YSYEKL. The V and J ends lost 5 bases and 10 bases respectively, with 12 bases between them. The source material was CFSE-low (dividing) CD8+ T cells sorted from an allogeneic mixed lymphocyte reaction. The source of this sequence is a human donor in good health; the cells came from an allogeneic mixed lymphocyte reaction. The chain combines TRBV4-1 with TRBJ2-1; D call uncertain. The CDR3 coding sequence is TGCGCCAGCAGCGTCAACGGGTTCGAGCAGTTCTTC. This gives the protein CASSVNGFEQFF.